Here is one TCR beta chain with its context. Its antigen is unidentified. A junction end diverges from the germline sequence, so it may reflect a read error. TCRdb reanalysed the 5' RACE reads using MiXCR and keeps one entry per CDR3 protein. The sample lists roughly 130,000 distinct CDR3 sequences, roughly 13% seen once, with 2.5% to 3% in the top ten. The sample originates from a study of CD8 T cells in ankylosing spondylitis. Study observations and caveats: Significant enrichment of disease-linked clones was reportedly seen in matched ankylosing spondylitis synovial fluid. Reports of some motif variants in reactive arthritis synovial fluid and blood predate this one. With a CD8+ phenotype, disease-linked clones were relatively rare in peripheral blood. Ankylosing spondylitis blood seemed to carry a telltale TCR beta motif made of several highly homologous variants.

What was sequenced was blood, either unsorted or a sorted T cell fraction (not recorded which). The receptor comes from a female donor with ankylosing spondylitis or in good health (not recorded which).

This CDR3 is CASSGSTHTQYF. The CDR3 coding sequence is TGCGCCAGCAGCGGGAGCACACATACGCAGTATTTT. The chain is built from TRBV5-1 and TRBJ2-3, with D perhaps TRBD2 (5 bases). Per germline, CDR1 SGHRS and CDR2 YFSETQ. The CDR3 runs 12 residues.